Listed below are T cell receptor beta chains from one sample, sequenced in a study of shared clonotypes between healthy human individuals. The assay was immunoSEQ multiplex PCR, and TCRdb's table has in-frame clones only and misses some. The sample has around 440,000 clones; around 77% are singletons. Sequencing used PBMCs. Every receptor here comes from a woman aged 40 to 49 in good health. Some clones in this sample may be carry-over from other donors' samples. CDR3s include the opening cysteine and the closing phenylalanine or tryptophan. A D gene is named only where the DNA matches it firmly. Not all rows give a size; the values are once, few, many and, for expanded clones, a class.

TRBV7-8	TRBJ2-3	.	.	TGTGCCAGCAGCTTGCGGGAAGGAGGCTTTACGCAGTATTTT	CASSLREGGFTQYF
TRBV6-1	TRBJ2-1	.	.	TGTGCCAGCAGCTACAGGACCTACAATGAGCAGTTCTTC	CASSYRTYNEQFF
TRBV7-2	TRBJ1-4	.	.	TGTGCCAGCAGCTTAGGGGGTGAAAAACTGTTTTTT	CASSLGGEKLFF
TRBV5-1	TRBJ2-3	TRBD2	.	TGCGCCAGCAGCCTCTTTAGCGGGAGTGGCACAGATACGCAGTATTTT	CASSLFSGSGTDTQYF
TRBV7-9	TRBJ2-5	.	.	TGTGCCAGCAGCTTAAACTTTGGGACCCAGTACTTC	CASSLNFGTQYF
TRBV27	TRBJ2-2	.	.	TGTGCCAGCAGTTTAAGGCTCGGTGGGTTCAGCCCCGGGGAGCTGTTTTTT	CASSLRLGGFSPGELFF
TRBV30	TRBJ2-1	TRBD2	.	TGTGCCCGGACTAGCGGGAGGGAATCAAATGAGCAGTTCTTC	CARTSGRESNEQFF
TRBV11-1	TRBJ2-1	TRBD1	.	TGTGCCAGCAGCCCCACACCGGGACAGGGGAACAATGAGCAGTTCTTC	CASSPTPGQGNNEQFF
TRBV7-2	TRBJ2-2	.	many	TGTGCCAGCAGCTCCCGTGCTAGCAGGAACACCGGGGAGCTGTTTTTT	CASSSRASRNTGELFF
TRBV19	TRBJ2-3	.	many	TGTGCCAGTAGTATCGGGGCAGACACAGATACGCAGTATTTT	CASSIGADTDTQYF